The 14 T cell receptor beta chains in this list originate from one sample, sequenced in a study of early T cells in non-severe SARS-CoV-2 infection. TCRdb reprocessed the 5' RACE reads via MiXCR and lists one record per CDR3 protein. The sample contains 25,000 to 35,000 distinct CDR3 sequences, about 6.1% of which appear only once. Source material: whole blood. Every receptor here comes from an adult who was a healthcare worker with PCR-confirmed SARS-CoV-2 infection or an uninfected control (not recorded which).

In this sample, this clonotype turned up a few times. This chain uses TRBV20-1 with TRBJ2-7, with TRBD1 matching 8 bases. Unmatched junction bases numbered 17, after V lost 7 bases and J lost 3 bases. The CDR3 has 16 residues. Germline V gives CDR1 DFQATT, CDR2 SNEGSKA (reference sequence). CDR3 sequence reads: CSVPTPGQVFIYEQYF. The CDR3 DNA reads TGCAGTGTCCCAACTCCGGGACAGGTTTTCATCTACGAGCAGTACTTC.

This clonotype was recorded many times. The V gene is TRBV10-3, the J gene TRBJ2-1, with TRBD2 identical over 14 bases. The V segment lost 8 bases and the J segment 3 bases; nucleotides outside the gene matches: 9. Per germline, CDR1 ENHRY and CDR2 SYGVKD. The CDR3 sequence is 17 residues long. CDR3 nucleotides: TGTGCCATCGGTGGACTAGCGGGGGGACAATACTACAATGAGCAGTTCTTC. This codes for CAIGGLAGGQYYNEQFF.

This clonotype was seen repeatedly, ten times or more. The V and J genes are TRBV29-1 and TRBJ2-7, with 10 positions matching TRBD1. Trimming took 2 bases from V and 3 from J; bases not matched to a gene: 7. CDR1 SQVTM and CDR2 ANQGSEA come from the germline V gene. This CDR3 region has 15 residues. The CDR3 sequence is CSVESGTGVFYEQYF. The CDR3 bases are TGCAGCGTTGAATCCGGGACAGGGGTGTTCTACGAGCAGTACTTC.

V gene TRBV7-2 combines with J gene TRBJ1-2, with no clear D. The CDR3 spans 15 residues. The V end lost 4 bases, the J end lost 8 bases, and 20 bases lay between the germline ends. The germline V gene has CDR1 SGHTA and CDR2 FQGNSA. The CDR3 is CASSSTRPALGGYTF. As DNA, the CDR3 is TGTGCCAGCAGCTCCACGAGACCCGCCCTCGGGGGCTACACCTTC.

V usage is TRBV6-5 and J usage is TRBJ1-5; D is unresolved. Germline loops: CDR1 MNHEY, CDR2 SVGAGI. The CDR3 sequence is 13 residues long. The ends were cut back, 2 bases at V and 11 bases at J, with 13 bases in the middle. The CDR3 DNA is TGTGCCAGCAGTTACGACCCTAGTGGTACCCAGCATTTT. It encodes CASSYDPSGTQHF.

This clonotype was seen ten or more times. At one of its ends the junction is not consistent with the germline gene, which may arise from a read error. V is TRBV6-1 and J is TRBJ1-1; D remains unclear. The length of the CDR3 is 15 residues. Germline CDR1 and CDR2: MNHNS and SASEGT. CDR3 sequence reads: CASSESEDPNTEVFF. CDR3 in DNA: TGTGCCAGCAGTGAAAGTGAGGATCCGAACACTGAAGTTTTCTTT.

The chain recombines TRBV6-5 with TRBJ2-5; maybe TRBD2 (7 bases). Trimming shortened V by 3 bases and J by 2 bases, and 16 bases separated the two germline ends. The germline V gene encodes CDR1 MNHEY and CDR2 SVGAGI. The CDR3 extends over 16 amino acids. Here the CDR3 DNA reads TGTGCCAGCAGTTATTCGGGCGGGGGCCTACAAGAGACCCAGTACTTC. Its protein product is CASSYSGGGLQETQYF.

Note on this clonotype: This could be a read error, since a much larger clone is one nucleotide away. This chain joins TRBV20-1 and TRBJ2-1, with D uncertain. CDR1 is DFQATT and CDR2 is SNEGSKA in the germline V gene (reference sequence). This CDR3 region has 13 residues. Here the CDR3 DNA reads TGCAGTGCCCAAAGGCAACCCTACAGTGAGCAGTTCTTC. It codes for CSAQRQPYSEQFF.

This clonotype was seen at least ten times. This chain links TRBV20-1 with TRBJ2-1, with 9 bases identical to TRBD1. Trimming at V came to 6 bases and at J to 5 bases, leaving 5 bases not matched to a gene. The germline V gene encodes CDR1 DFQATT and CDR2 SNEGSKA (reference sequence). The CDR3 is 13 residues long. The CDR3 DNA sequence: TGCAGTGCGAACAGGGGGCTGCACAATGAGCAGTTCTTC. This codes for CSANRGLHNEQFF.

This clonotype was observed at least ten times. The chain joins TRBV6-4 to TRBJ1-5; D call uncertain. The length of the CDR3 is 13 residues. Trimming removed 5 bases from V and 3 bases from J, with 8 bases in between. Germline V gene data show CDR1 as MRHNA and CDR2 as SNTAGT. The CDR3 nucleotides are TGTGCCAGCAGTAGACGGAACAATCAGCCCCAGCATTTT. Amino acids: CASSRRNNQPQHF.

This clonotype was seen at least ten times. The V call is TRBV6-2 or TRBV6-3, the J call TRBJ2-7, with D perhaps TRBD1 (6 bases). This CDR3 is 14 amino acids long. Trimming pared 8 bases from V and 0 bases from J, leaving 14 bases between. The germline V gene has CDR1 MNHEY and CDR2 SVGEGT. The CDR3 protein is CASQGTASSYEQYF. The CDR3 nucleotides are TGTGCCAGCCAGGGGACCGCCAGCTCCTACGAGCAGTACTTC.

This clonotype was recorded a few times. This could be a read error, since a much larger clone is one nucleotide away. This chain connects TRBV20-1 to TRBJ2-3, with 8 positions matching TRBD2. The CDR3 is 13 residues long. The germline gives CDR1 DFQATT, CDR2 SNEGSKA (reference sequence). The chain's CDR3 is CGFLGTSTDTQYF. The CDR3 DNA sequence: TGCGGTTTCCTCGGGACTAGTACAGATACGCAGTATTTT.

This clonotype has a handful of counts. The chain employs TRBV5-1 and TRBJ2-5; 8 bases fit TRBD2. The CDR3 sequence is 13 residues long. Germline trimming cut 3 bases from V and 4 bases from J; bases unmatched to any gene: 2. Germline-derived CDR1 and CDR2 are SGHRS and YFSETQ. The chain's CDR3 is CASSYGTRETQYF. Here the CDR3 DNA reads TGCGCCAGCAGCTACGGGACTAGAGAGACCCAGTACTTC.

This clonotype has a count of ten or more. CDR3 sequence (DNA): TGTGCCACCAGTGACCCTGGGACAGGCGGCACCGGGGAGCTGTTTTTT. Protein: CATSDPGTGGTGELFF. The chain has TRBV24-1 and TRBJ2-2; TRBD1 matches 8 bases. The germline gives CDR1 KGHDR, CDR2 SFDVKD. CDR3 size: 16 residues. Trimming took 4 bases from V and 4 from J; bases not matched to a gene: 7.